Listed here are 28 T cell receptor beta chains from one sample, sequenced in a study of blood T cell repertoires in COVID-19. The data were produced by immunoSEQ multiplex PCR, yet TCRdb's version contains in-frame clones alone and is incomplete. This sample has around 340,000 clones; approximately 89% occur once, and the top ten carry under 5%. Sequencing input: peripheral blood. The receptors here all came from a woman aged 60-75 years with COVID-19, enrolled during active disease.

In its sample, this clone was seen once. The chain has TRBV21-1 and TRBJ1-5; TRBD1, as called in the table, went unchecked against the DNA. TRBV21-1 is given as a pseudogene. CDR3 length: 16 residues. In DNA form, the CDR3 reads TGTGCCAGCAGCAAAGCCGAGGGACAGGGCAATCAGCCCCAGCATTTT. Residues: CASSKAEGQGNQPQHF.

The J gene is TRBJ2-1, the V gene TRBV12-3 or TRBV12-4; D is undetermined. Trimming removed 4 bases from V and 7 bases from J, with 8 bases in between. The CDR3 covers 12 residues. The CDR3 nucleotides read TGTGCCAGCAGTTACGACGGGAATGAGCAGTTCTTC. It specifies CASSYDGNEQFF.

The chain couples TRBV27 to TRBJ2-5; 10 bases are a match to TRBD2. The germline CDR1 and CDR2 sequences are MNHEY and SMNVEV (reference sequence). Trimming cost V 4 bases and J 6 bases; bases outside gene matches: 5. The CDR3 length is 14 residues. CDR3 sequence: CASSSSGGAKTQYF. Here the CDR3 DNA reads TGTGCCAGCAGTTCAAGCGGGGGGGCAAAGACCCAGTACTTC.

The gene calls are TRBV6-5 and TRBJ1-6; 7 nucleotides line up with TRBD1. This CDR3 region has 14 residues. From germline, CDR1 is MNHEY and CDR2 SVGAGI. The trim removed 6 bases at V and 7 bases at J, leaving 6 bases unmatched. CDR3: CASSAGTENSPLHF. The CDR3 nucleotides are TGTGCCAGCAGCGCCGGGACAGAGAATTCACCCCTCCACTTT.

This chain connects TRBV19 to TRBJ2-2; 10 nucleotides align to TRBD1. This CDR3 has 18 residues. After removal of 1 base from V and 5 bases from J, the junction contained 10 bases not matched to a gene. Germline values: CDR1 LNHDA, CDR2 SQIVND (reference sequence). CDR3 sequence (DNA): TGTGCCAGTAGTATAGCTCTACCCGGGACAGGGGTTACCGGGGAGCTGTTTTTT. Protein: CASSIALPGTGVTGELFF.

V is TRBV27 and J is TRBJ1-5; D is ambiguous. Germline-derived CDR1 and CDR2 are MNHEY and SMNVEV (reference sequence). Trimming left V 3 bases short and J 2 bases short, with 14 bases between. This CDR3 contains 16 residues. CDR3 bases: TGTGCCAGCAGTTTCCGGACTCCCGTGGGCAATCAGCCCCAGCATTTT. Translated: CASSFRTPVGNQPQHF.

V usage is TRBV7-9 and J usage is TRBJ1-2, with D perhaps matching TRBD1 (5 bases). CDR1 and CDR2 (germline): SEHNR, FQNEAQ (reference sequence). Trimming pared 7 bases from V and 4 bases from J, leaving 13 bases between. The CDR3 has 13 amino acids. The CDR3 loop is CASTPRQIYGYTF. CDR3 DNA: TGTGCCAGCACCCCAAGACAGATCTATGGCTACACCTTC.

This sequence joins TRBV9 and TRBJ1-5, with TRBD1 matching over 8 bases. Germline V gene sequence: CDR1 SGDLS, CDR2 YYNGEE. This CDR3 contains 15 residues. V gave up 3 bases and J gave up 4 bases; unmatched junction bases: 6. The CDR3 DNA is TGTGCCAGCAGCGCCTCCGGGACAGGTAATCAGCCCCAGCATTTT. It specifies CASSASGTGNQPQHF.

The genes are TRBV19 and TRBJ2-7; 15 bases align to TRBD2. Germline V gene lookup returns CDR1 LNHDA and CDR2 SQIVND (reference sequence). This CDR3 region has 18 residues. V lost 3 bases and J lost 0; bases outside the gene matches: 6. CDR3 sequence: CASSIGTSGRLLSYEQYF. The CDR3 DNA reads as TGTGCCAGTAGTATCGGGACTAGCGGGAGGTTGCTCTCCTACGAGCAGTACTTC.

This chain links TRBV12-3 or TRBV12-4 with TRBJ2-5; maybe TRBD1 (6 bases). The CDR3 contains 13 residues. Trimming stripped 4 bases from V and 1 base from J, with 7 bases between. In DNA form, the CDR3 reads TGTGCCAGCAGTTGGGACACCCAAGAGACCCAGTACTTC. Amino acid sequence: CASSWDTQETQYF.

The rearrangement links TRBV7-8 to TRBJ2-3, with D maybe TRBD1 (5 bases). Between the trimmed V and J ends, which lost 5 bases and 0 bases, there was a span of 15 bases. This CDR3 contains 16 residues. Germline V CDR1 and CDR2: SGHVS, FQNEAQ. The CDR3 here is CASSPRGGASTDTQYF. In DNA, the CDR3 is TGTGCCAGCAGCCCGAGAGGTGGGGCCAGCACAGATACGCAGTATTTT.

The chain joins TRBV12-2 to TRBJ2-7; the table assigns TRBD1, which was not confirmed against the DNA. TRBV12-2 is a recognized pseudogene. The CDR3 contains 17 residues. Here the CDR3 reads CASRLGSGGQERDEQYF. CDR3 DNA sequence: TGTGCAAGTCGCCTAGGGAGTGGGGGACAGGAACGCGACGAGCAGTACTTC.

The chain employs TRBV6-5 and TRBJ2-4, with D possibly TRBD1 on 6 matching bases. The CDR3 spans 14 residues. Germline V lookup: CDR1 MNHEY, CDR2 SVGAGI. V lost 7 bases to trimming and J lost 1 base, with 11 bases between them. The DNA of the CDR3 is TGTGCCAGCAAAGCCCAGGGGGCCAAAAACATTCAGTACTTC. It is translated as CASKAQGAKNIQYF.

The gene calls are TRBV7-3 and TRBJ1-1, with a possible D match to TRBD1 (5 bases). Trimming took 5 bases from V and 6 from J, leaving 13 bases between them. CDR1 is SGHTA and CDR2 is FQGTGA in the germline V gene. The CDR3 extends over 13 amino acids. The CDR3, as DNA: TGTGCCAGCAGCCGATTGGGGGGAGCTGAAGCTTTCTTT. Protein: CASSRLGGAEAFF.

The V call is TRBV5-1, the J call TRBJ1-1; D is unclear. CDR3 length equals 13 residues. Germline V gene data show CDR1 as SGHRS and CDR2 as YFSETQ. V shed 2 bases and J shed 4 bases, with 9 bases lying between them. Here the CDR3 reads CASSFIPGTEAFF. The CDR3 DNA sequence: TGCGCCAGCAGCTTCATTCCGGGCACTGAAGCTTTCTTT.

This clone showed up just once. J is TRBJ2-5 and V is TRBV6-5, with 7 bases fitting TRBD1. The CDR3 totals 14 residues. Per germline, CDR1 MNHEY and CDR2 SVGAGI. Trimming took 6 bases from V and 1 from J; bases not matched to a gene: 5. In DNA form, the CDR3 reads TGTGCCAGCAGAAGGGCAGGGGGCCAAGAGACCCAGTACTTC. This translates into CASRRAGGQETQYF.

The V gene is TRBV23-1, the J gene TRBJ1-1, with D hard to call. TRBV23-1 falls under the ORF class, with uncertain function. This CDR3 region has 16 residues. The V and J ends lost 1 base and 1 base respectively, with 13 bases between them. The CDR3 region is CASSQYGPGANTEAFF. The CDR3 bases are TGCGCCAGCAGTCAATATGGCCCAGGCGCGAACACTGAAGCTTTCTTT.

The rearrangement joins TRBV10-3 to TRBJ1-2; D is ambiguous. The CDR3 contains 13 residues. The germline V gene encodes CDR1 ENHRY and CDR2 SYGVKD. V lost 6 bases, J lost 5 bases, and 13 bases lay in between. The chain's CDR3 is CAIRPPNFYGYTF. The CDR3, as DNA: TGTGCCATCAGGCCCCCCAACTTTTATGGCTACACCTTC.

The genes are TRBV5-5 and TRBJ2-7; D not certain. Germline CDR1 and CDR2: SGHKS and YYEKEE (reference sequence). With 6 bases removed from V and 3 bases from J, the gap between germline ends came to 13 bases. This CDR3 has 13 amino acids. The CDR3 sequence: CASTLYSNYEQYF. The CDR3 DNA follows: TGTGCCAGCACTCTCTATAGCAACTACGAGCAGTACTTC.

The chain has TRBV11-3 and TRBJ2-1; 9 bases are a match to TRBD2. This CDR3 spans 14 amino acids. Germline CDR1 reads SGHNT; CDR2 reads YENEEA. V lost 5 bases and J lost 2; bases outside the gene matches: 1. Written as DNA, the CDR3 is TGTGCCAGCAGCCGCGGGGGGGCCTACAATGAGCAGTTCTTC. Translation gives CASSRGGAYNEQFF.

CDR3 sequence (DNA): TGTGCCAGCAGTCCCCTGGGGAGTCATGAGCAGTTCTTC. Translated: CASSPLGSHEQFF. This chain uses TRBV27 with TRBJ2-1, with D tentatively TRBD2 (5 bases). There are 13 residues in the CDR3. Germline CDR1 reads MNHEY; CDR2 reads SMNVEV (reference sequence). Trimming took 5 bases from V and 8 from J, leaving 13 bases between them.

The V and J genes are TRBV30 and TRBJ1-2; 7 nucleotides agree with TRBD1. Germline V gene sequence: CDR1 GTSNPN, CDR2 SVGIG (reference sequence). J was trimmed by 2 bases and V by 4 bases; bases with no gene match: 10. This CDR3 contains 15 residues. DNA of the CDR3: TGTGCCTGGACCCAAATCGACAGGGTGAACTATGGCTACACCTTC. It specifies CAWTQIDRVNYGYTF.

The chain uses TRBV21-1 and TRBJ1-5. TRBV21-1 is classified as a pseudogene. CDR3 length: 13 residues. CDR3 nucleotide sequence: TGTGCCAGCAGCTGCCGACTGGGTCAGCCCCAGCATTTT. Translated: CASSCRLGQPQHF.

The rearrangement uses TRBV28 and TRBJ2-1; 8 positions match TRBD2. CDR3 length: 16 amino acids. Unmatched junction bases numbered 13, after V lost 5 bases and J lost 7 bases. The germline V gene encodes CDR1 MDHEN and CDR2 SYDVKM. The CDR3 loop is CASSLFAGGLKNEQFF. The CDR3 DNA sequence: TGTGCCAGCAGTCTCTTCGCGGGGGGCCTGAAAAATGAGCAGTTCTTC.

The rearrangement uses TRBV5-4 and TRBJ2-3; D may be TRBD2 (5 bases). The CDR3 runs to 14 residues. Trimming removed 1 base at V and 6 bases at J, with 12 bases between. Per germline, CDR1 SGHNT and CDR2 YYREEE (reference sequence). The chain's CDR3 is CASSLPLTTDTQYF. CDR3 in DNA: TGTGCCAGCAGCTTGCCCCTGACTACCGATACGCAGTATTTT.

The chain carries TRBV6-1 and TRBJ1-4, with D unresolved. Germline CDR1 and CDR2: MNHNS and SASEGT. V lost 2 bases and J 5 bases, leaving 12 bases between the germline ends. The CDR3 loop spans 15 amino acids. The DNA for the CDR3 is TGTGCCAGCAGTGAATTAGGGAGTAGGAATGAAAAACTGTTTTTT. Amino acid sequence: CASSELGSRNEKLFF.

This clone showed up just a few times. This chain links TRBV5-4 with TRBJ1-6, with D perhaps TRBD1 (6 bases). V was pared by 3 bases and J by 8 bases, with 18 bases between. The CDR3 is 16 amino acids. The V gene's germline CDR1 is SGHNT and CDR2 YYREEE (reference sequence). DNA of the CDR3: TGTGCCAGCAGCTCCTACAGGGCCTGGGATGATTCACCCCTCCACTTT. The encoded protein is CASSSYRAWDDSPLHF.

This clone occurred once. This chain uses TRBV12-3 or TRBV12-4 with TRBJ2-7; 10 bases are a match to TRBD2. J gave up 2 bases and V 8 bases, and 3 bases lay outside the gene matches. The length of the CDR3 is 13 residues. CDR3 loop: CASSLAGAYEQYF. CDR3 DNA sequence: TGTGCCAGCTCCCTAGCGGGGGCCTACGAGCAGTACTTC.